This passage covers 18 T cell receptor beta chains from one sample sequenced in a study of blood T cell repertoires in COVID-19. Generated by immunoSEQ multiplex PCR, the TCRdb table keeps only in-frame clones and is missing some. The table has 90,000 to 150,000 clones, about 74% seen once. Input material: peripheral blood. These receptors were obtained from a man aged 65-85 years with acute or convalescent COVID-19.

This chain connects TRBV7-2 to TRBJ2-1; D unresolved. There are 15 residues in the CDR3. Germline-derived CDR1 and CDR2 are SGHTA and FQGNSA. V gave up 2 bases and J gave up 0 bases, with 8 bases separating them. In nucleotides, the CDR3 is TGTGCCAGCAGCTTAATGCCGAGCTCCTACAATGAGCAGTTCTTC. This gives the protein CASSLMPSSYNEQFF.

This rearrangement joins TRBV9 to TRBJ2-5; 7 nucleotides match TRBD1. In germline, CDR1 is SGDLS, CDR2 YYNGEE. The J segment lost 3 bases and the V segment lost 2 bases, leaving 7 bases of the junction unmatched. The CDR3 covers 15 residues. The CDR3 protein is CASSVTGQAKETQYF. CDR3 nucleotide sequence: TGTGCCAGCAGCGTGACAGGGCAAGCAAAAGAGACCCAGTACTTC.

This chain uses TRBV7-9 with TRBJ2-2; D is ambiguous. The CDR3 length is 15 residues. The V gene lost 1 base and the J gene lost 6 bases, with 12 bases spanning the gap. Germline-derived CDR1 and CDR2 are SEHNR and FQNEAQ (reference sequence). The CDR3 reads CASSLGPAVAGELFF. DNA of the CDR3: TGTGCCAGCAGCTTAGGGCCCGCAGTGGCCGGGGAGCTGTTTTTT.

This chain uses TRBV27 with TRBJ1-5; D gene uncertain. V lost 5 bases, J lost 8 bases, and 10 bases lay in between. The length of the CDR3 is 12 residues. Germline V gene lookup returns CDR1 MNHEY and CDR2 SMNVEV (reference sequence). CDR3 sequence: CASSVSGEPQHF. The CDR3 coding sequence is TGTGCCAGCAGTGTTAGCGGGGAGCCCCAGCATTTT.

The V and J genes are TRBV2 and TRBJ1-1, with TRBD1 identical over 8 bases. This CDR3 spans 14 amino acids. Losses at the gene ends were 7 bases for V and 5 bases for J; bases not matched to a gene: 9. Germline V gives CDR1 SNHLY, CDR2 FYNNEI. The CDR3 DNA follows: TGTGCCAGCACCCAACAGGGGGGAAGGACTGAAGCTTTCTTT. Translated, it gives CASTQQGGRTEAFF.

The CDR3 nucleotides read TGCGCCAGCAGCTTGGAACAGGGAAACCTCCACTTT. Translating gives CASSLEQGNLHF. The chain joins TRBV5-1 to TRBJ1-6; possible D gene TRBD1, 6 bases. Trimming left V 0 bases short and J 15 bases short, with 10 bases between. Germline V gene lookup returns CDR1 SGHRS and CDR2 YFSETQ. This CDR3 spans 12 amino acids.

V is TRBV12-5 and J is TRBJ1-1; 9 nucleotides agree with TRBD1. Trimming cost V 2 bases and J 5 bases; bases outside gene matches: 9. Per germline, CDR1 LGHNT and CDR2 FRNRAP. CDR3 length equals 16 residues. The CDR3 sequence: CASGLTGNRGRTEAFF. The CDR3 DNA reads TGTGCTAGTGGTTTGACGGGAAACAGGGGGCGGACTGAAGCTTTCTTT.

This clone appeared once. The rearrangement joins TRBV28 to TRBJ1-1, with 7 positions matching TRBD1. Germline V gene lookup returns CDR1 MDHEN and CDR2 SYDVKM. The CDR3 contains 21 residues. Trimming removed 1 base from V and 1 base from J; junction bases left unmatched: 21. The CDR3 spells CASSLLQLITGTASKNTEAFF. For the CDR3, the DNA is TGTGCCAGCAGTTTATTACAACTGATTACCGGGACAGCCTCAAAGAACACTGAAGCTTTCTTT.

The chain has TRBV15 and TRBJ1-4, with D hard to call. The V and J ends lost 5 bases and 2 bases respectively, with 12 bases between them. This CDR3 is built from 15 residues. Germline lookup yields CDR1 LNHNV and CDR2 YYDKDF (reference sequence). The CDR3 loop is CATSGYRGTNEKLFF. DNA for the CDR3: TGTGCCACCAGCGGATACCGAGGGACTAATGAAAAACTGTTTTTT.

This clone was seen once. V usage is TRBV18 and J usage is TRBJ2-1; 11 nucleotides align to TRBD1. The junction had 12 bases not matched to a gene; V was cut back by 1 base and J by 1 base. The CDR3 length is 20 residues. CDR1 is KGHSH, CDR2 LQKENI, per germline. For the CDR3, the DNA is TGTGCCAGCTCACCACAACTTGGGACAGGGGGTCCTAATTCCTACAATGAGCAGTTCTTC. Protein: CASSPQLGTGGPNSYNEQFF.

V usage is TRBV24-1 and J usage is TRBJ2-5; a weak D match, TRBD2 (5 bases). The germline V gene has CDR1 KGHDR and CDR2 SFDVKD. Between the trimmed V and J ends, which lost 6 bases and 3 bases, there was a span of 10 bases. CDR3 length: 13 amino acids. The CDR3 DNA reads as TGTGCCACCAGTACACGGGGTAAAGAGACCCAGTACTTC. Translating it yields CATSTRGKETQYF.

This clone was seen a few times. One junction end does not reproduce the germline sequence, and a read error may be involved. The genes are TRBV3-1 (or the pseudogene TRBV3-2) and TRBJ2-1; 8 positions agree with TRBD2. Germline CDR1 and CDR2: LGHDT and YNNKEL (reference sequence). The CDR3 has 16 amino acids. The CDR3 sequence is CASSQVLSGVSVERFF. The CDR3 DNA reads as TGTGCCAGCAGCCAGGTACTTAGCGGGGTGAGTGTCGAGCGGTTCTTC.

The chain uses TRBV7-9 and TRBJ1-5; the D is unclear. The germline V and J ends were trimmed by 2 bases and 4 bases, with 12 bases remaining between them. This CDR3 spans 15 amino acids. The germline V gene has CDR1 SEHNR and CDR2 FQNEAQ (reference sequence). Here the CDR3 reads CASSLLATENQPQHF. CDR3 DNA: TGTGCCAGCAGCTTACTAGCTACTGAAAATCAGCCCCAGCATTTT.

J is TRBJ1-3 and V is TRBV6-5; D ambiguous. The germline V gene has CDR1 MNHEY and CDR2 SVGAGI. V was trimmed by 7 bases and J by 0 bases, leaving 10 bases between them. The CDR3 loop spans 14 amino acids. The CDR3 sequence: CASIGRSSGNTIYF. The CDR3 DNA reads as TGTGCCAGCATCGGTAGGAGCTCTGGAAACACCATATATTTT.

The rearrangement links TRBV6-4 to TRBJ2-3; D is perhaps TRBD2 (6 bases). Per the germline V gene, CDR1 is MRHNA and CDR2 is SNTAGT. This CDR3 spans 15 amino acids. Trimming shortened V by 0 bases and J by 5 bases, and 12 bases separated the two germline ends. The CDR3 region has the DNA TGTGCCAGCAGTGACTCTGGGAAGGGAGGAGATACGCAGTATTTT. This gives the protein CASSDSGKGGDTQYF.

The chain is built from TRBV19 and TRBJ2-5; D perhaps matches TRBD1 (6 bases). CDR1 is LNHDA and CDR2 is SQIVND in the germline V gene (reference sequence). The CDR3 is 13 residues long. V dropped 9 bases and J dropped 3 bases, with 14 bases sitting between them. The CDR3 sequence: CASRGRGEETQYF. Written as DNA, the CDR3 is TGTGCCAGCAGAGGCAGGGGTGAAGAGACCCAGTACTTC.

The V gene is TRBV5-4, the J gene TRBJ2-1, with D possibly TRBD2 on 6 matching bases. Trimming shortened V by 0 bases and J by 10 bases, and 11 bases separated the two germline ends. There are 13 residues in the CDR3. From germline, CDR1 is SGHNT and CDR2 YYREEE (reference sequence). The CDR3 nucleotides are TGTGCCAGCAGCTTGGTGGGGGGTTTAGAGCAGTTCTTC. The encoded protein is CASSLVGGLEQFF.

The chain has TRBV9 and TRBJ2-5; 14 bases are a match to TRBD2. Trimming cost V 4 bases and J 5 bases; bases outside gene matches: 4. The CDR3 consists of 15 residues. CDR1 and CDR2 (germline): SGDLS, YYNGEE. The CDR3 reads CASSHGLAGGETQYF. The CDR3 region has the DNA TGTGCCAGCAGCCACGGACTAGCGGGAGGTGAGACCCAGTACTTC. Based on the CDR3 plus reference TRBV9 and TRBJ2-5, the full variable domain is DSGVTQTPKHLITATGQRVTLRCSPRSGDLSVYWYQQSLDQGLQFLIQYYNGEERAKGNILERFSAQQFPDLHSELNLSSLELGDSALYFCASSHGLAGGETQYFGPGTRLLVL.